These T cell receptor beta chains were read from a single sample in a study of shared clonotypes between healthy human individuals. Sequencing was performed with immunoSEQ multiplex PCR; in TCRdb, only in-frame clones are kept and a portion is missing. The table lists 1,500,000 or so clones, around 97% of them singletons. Sample: naive CD4+ T cells sorted from blood. Receptors originate from a man aged 25 to 45 in good health. Each CDR3 is given with its conserved first and last residue. Each record gives: V gene, CDR3 protein.

v_gene: TRBV4-1; CDR3aa: CASSQGQASSYEQYF
v_gene: TRBV9; CDR3aa: CASSVDTDKNTGELFF
v_gene: TRBV6-1; CDR3aa: CASSVNRGISSYNEQFF
v_gene: TRBV9; CDR3aa: CASSVERDTQYF
v_gene: TRBV27; CDR3aa: CASSPYQGYGNQPQHF
v_gene: TRBV29-1; CDR3aa: CSVMIPARGLGEQYF
v_gene: TRBV13; CDR3aa: CASSRLDRGYEQYF
v_gene: TRBV7-9; CDR3aa: CASSSGGLAVYNEQFF
v_gene: TRBV28; CDR3aa: CASSPSQGLGAYNEQFF
v_gene: TRBV4-2; CDR3aa: CASSQGTGGMGNEKLFF
v_gene: TRBV18; CDR3aa: CASSPLFGTVGAQGTGELFF
v_gene: TRBV5-4; CDR3aa: CASSLEGGGLLYEQYF
v_gene: TRBV13; CDR3aa: CASSLGQGWETQYF
v_gene: TRBV29-1; CDR3aa: CSVRRQQETQYF
v_gene: TRBV9; CDR3aa: CASSVAGRTDTQYF
v_gene: TRBV29-1; CDR3aa: CSPRRGHEQFF